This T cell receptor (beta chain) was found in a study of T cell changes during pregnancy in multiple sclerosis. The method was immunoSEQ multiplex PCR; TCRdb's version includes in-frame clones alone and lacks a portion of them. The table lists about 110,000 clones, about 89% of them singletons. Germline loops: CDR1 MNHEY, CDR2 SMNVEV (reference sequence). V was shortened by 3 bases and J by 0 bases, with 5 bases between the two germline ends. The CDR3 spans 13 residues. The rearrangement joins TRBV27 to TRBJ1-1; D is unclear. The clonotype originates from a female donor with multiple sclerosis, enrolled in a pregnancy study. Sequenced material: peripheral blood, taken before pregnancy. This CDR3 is CASSFGLNTEAFF. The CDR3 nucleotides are TGTGCCAGCAGTTTTGGGCTGAACACTGAAGCTTTCTTT.